The clone carrying this TCR beta chain appeared many times. Antigen: not known. Trimming pared 0 bases from V and 4 bases from J, leaving 11 bases between. Germline CDR1 SGHRS, CDR2 YFSETQ. The CDR3 length is 14 residues. TCRdb reprocessed the 5' RACE reads via MiXCR and lists one record per CDR3 protein. The sample lists 350,000 or so distinct CDR3 sequences, 9% to 15% occurring once. This sample was included in a study of identical twins. Overall study findings and caveats: Researchers caution that invariant MAIT and iNKT cells could partly confound zero-insertion analyses. Excess sharing between twins was weaker in beta out-of-frame sequences. Models predicted less out-of-frame TCR alpha sharing in monozygotic twins than was found.

This sample was also put to use in a study of yellow fever vaccine responses in identical twins.

The chain couples TRBV5-1 to TRBJ2-7; D not resolved. Sequenced input: CD8+ T cells sorted from blood. This sequence originates from a woman between 18 and 29 years old in good health. The CDR3 DNA reads as TGCGCCAGCAGCTTGGGAGGTAGTTTGTACGAGCAGTACTTC. Amino acids: CASSLGGSLYEQYF.